This passage covers 15 T cell receptor beta chains from one sample sequenced in a study of T cells in Graves' hyperthyroidism and ophthalmopathy. The investigators amplified TCR beta CDR3 regions from RNA transcripts. An initial round of RT-PCR targeting the TCR CDR3 relied on the HTBI primer set. In TCRdb, the multiplex PCR reads were re-called with MiXCR into one record per CDR3 protein. The data contain about 380,000 distinct CDR3 sequences, more than 14% of them singletons. Sample: blood. These receptors originate from a woman under 40 with Graves' ophthalmopathy.

This clonotype has ten or more counts. V usage is TRBV6-1 and J usage is TRBJ2-3, with D unresolved. This CDR3 has 16 residues. The germline V gene encodes CDR1 MNHNS and CDR2 SASEGT. The V end lost 4 bases, the J end lost 1 base, and 15 bases lay between the germline ends. As DNA, the CDR3 is TGTGCCAGCAGTGGAACATTCAACTCAGGCACAGATACGCAGTATTTT. Amino acid sequence: CASSGTFNSGTDTQYF.

The J gene is TRBJ2-3, the V gene TRBV7-2; D may match TRBD1 or TRBD2 (6 bases each). There are 13 residues in the CDR3. Between the trimmed V and J ends, which lost 4 bases and 5 bases, there was a span of 10 bases. Germline V gene sequence: CDR1 SGHTA, CDR2 FQGNSA. This chain's CDR3 is CASSSGGRDTQYF. CDR3 bases: TGTGCCAGCAGCTCCGGGGGCAGAGATACGCAGTATTTT.

This clonotype was found a few times. A read error may be the cause here, since a much bigger clone is one base away. This chain uses TRBV30 with TRBJ1-6; D is undetermined. The ends were cut back, 5 bases at V and 5 bases at J, with 10 bases in the middle. The CDR3 consists of 13 residues. The germline CDR1 and CDR2 sequences are GTSNPN and SVGIG (reference sequence). CDR3: CAWARRNNSPLHF. For the CDR3, the DNA is TGTGCCTGGGCCCGACGGAATAATTCACCCCTCCACTTT.

This clonotype was observed a handful of times. The chain joins TRBV11-2 to TRBJ2-1; 11 bases are a match to TRBD1. The CDR3 is made up of 16 amino acids. The V and J ends lost 5 bases and 9 bases, in that order; junction bases with no gene match: 12. Germline CDR1 is SGHAT and CDR2 is FQNNGV. CDR3 amino acids: CASSPHGDRGSGEQFF. The CDR3, as DNA: TGTGCCAGCAGCCCCCATGGGGACAGGGGGTCCGGTGAGCAGTTCTTC. The variable domain in full, completed from reference TRBV11-2 and TRBJ2-1, reads EAGVAQSPRYKIIEKRQSVAFWCNPISGHATLYWYQQILGQGPKLLIQFQNNGVVDDSQLPKDRFSAERLKGVDSTLKIQPAKLEDSAVYLCASSPHGDRGSGEQFFGPGTRLTVL.

The chain is built from TRBV4-2 and TRBJ2-5; 7 nucleotides line up with TRBD2. Germline-derived CDR1 and CDR2 are LGHNA and YNFKEQ. The CDR3 is made up of 17 amino acids. V was clipped by 5 bases and J by 2 bases; unmatched bases: 14. Written as DNA, the CDR3 is TGTGCCAGCAGCGAGGCCCTAACTAGCGAGGGGCAAGAGACCCAGTACTTC. Translation: CASSEALTSEGQETQYF.

This chain connects TRBV29-1 to TRBJ1-4; a possible D gene is TRBD1 (5 bases). The CDR3 loop spans 15 amino acids. Trimming removed 2 bases from V and 9 bases from J, with 19 bases in between. The V gene's germline CDR1 is SQVTM and CDR2 ANQGSEA. The CDR3 DNA sequence: TGCAGCGTTGAATCAGGGTCGGGGCTTCTTAAAAAACTGTTTTTT. Translated: CSVESGSGLLKKLFF. Using reference TRBV29-1 and TRBJ1-4 for the parts outside the CDR3, the full variable domain is SAVISQKPSRDICQRGTSLTIQCQVDSQVTMMFWYRQQPGQSLTLIATANQGSEATYESGFVIDKFPISRPNLTFSTLTVSNMSPEDSSIYLCSVESGSGLLKKLFFGSGTQLSVL.

The chain couples TRBV5-4 to TRBJ2-1; 8 bases are shared with TRBD2. Germline loops: CDR1 SGHNT, CDR2 YYREEE (reference sequence). V dropped 0 bases and J dropped 7; count of bases not matched to a gene: 9. This CDR3 contains 16 residues. CDR3 residues: CASSLGRGGRINEQFF. The CDR3 coding sequence is TGTGCCAGCAGCTTGGGTCGGGGGGGCCGTATAAATGAGCAGTTCTTC.

The genes are TRBV6-5 and TRBJ2-7; no clear D. The CDR3 length is 18 residues. CDR1 and CDR2 (germline): MNHEY, SVGAGI. V lost 1 base, J lost 0 bases, and 19 bases lay in between. The CDR3 protein is CASSYFGAVGQSSYEQYF. For the CDR3, the DNA is TGTGCCAGCAGTTACTTTGGCGCGGTAGGTCAGAGCTCCTACGAGCAGTACTTC.

The table lists this clonotype with a few counts. The rearrangement links TRBV9 to TRBJ2-1; D uncertain. Trimming left V 1 base short and J 5 bases short, with 4 bases between. The CDR3 spans 12 residues. CDR1 SGDLS and CDR2 YYNGEE come from the germline V gene. CDR3 amino acids: CASSVTDNEQFF. As DNA, the CDR3 is TGTGCCAGCAGCGTAACAGACAATGAGCAGTTCTTC.

J is TRBJ2-6 and V is TRBV20-1; no firm D call. The ends were cut back, 4 bases at V and 1 base at J, with 5 bases in the middle. Germline assignment: CDR1 DFQATT and CDR2 SNEGSKA (reference sequence). The CDR3 totals 13 residues. This CDR3 is CSAIPSGANVLTF. The DNA for the CDR3 is TGCAGTGCTATCCCATCTGGGGCCAACGTCCTGACTTTC.

The CDR3 here is CASSSVTWASYNEQFF. In nucleotides, the CDR3 is TGTGCCAGCAGCTCGGTTACTTGGGCCTCCTACAATGAGCAGTTCTTC. The V gene is TRBV2, the J gene TRBJ2-1; D is unresolved. Germline V gives CDR1 SNHLY, CDR2 FYNNEI. V was shortened by 6 bases and J by 0 bases, with 15 bases between the two germline ends. The CDR3 has 16 residues. The full variable domain, with the rest looked up from reference TRBV2 and TRBJ2-1, is EPEVTQTPSHQVTQMGQEVILRCVPISNHLYFYWYRQILGQKVEFLVSFYNNEISEKSEIFDDQFSVERPDGSNFTLKIRSTKLEDSAMYFCASSSVTWASYNEQFFGPGTRLTVL.

This clonotype showed up many times. The chain uses TRBV20-1 and TRBJ2-3, with D tentatively TRBD1 or TRBD2 (5 bases each). The germline V gene has CDR1 DFQATT and CDR2 SNEGSKA (reference sequence). This CDR3 comprises 14 residues. The V and J ends lost 4 bases and 0 bases respectively, with 11 bases between them. CDR3 loop: CSANRDGSTDTQYF. The DNA of the CDR3 is TGCAGTGCTAATAGGGACGGAAGCACAGATACGCAGTATTTT.

This clonotype showed up many times. The chain combines TRBV27 with TRBJ2-1; D perhaps matches TRBD2 (7 bases). CDR1 MNHEY and CDR2 SMNVEV come from the germline V gene (reference sequence). V gave up 10 bases and J gave up 12 bases, with 28 bases separating them. The CDR3 extends over 15 amino acids. CDR3 in DNA: TGTGCCACCTACTCGTTTCCGGGCGGGGGCCCGCGGCAGTTCTTC. It specifies CATYSFPGGGPRQFF.

This CDR3 reads CASRPQQGYSGNTIYF. DNA of the CDR3: TGTGCCAGCAGGCCACAACAGGGCTACTCTGGAAACACCATATATTTT. V usage is TRBV27 and J usage is TRBJ1-3; possibly TRBD1 for D (6 bases). The CDR3 is 16 residues long. V was trimmed by 6 bases and J by 0 bases, leaving 15 bases between them. The germline V gene has CDR1 MNHEY and CDR2 SMNVEV (reference sequence).

In DNA form, the CDR3 reads TGCAGTGCAACCGGGACTAGCGGGGGGGCCGAACCCTACAATGAGCAGTTCTTC. Amino acids: CSATGTSGGAEPYNEQFF. The gene calls are TRBV20-1 and TRBJ2-1; 16 bases are a match to TRBD2. The V gene's germline CDR1 is DFQATT and CDR2 SNEGSKA (reference sequence). The ends lost 6 bases at V and 2 bases at J; junction bases unmatched: 10. This CDR3 is built from 18 residues.